Included here is one TCR beta chain sequence, with context. These data come from a study of shared clonotypes between healthy human individuals. Produced via immunoSEQ multiplex PCR; TCRdb's table is partial and in-frame only. The repertoire holds 550,000 to 700,000 clones, with around 78% as singletons. Germline V lookup: CDR1 LNHDA, CDR2 SQIVND (reference sequence). Trimming removed 5 bases from V and 1 base from J, with 13 bases in between. This CDR3 spans 15 amino acids. This chain connects TRBV19 to TRBJ2-3; D is uncertain. The sequence was collected from a woman in her 30s in good health. Sequencing was carried out using memory CD4+ T cells sorted from blood. Sample subset: CD45RA-negative fraction. This CDR3 is CASSFRYTGTDTQYF. The CDR3 region has the DNA TGTGCCAGTAGTTTTCGTTATACAGGCACAGATACGCAGTATTTT.